This T cell receptor beta chain appears in the sequencing data of a study of blood T cell repertoires in COVID-19. The wider study: Sources were T cells, B-cell-depleted T cells, or PBMCs; the material itself was cDNA or gDNA.

In the original workflow: Using reference gene primer amplification, nucleated cell counts were estimated. Generated by immunoSEQ multiplex PCR, the TCRdb table keeps only in-frame clones and is missing some. V and J calls plus clone size are reproduced from that table; the DNA served to infer D and trimming. The sample records 140,000 to 150,000 clones, more than 75% being singletons. Trimming removed 11 bases from V and 10 bases from J; junction bases left unmatched: 11. This CDR3 is built from 13 residues. Germline CDR1 and CDR2: ENHRY and SYGVKD. The specimen was peripheral blood. The sequence derives from a man aged 60 to 69 with acute or convalescent COVID-19. J is TRBJ1-6 and V is TRBV10-3; 7 positions match TRBD1. CDR3 sequence: CASTGVLPSPLHF. The CDR3 DNA follows: TGTGCCTCCACAGGGGTTTTACCGTCACCCCTCCACTTT.